This T cell receptor beta chain emerged from a study of T cells in Graves' hyperthyroidism and ophthalmopathy. This clonotype showed up many times. Germline V gene sequence: CDR1 SQVTM, CDR2 ANQGSEA. CDR3 size: 13 residues. Between the trimmed V and J ends, which lost 5 bases and 1 base, there was a span of 11 bases. Amplified TCR beta CDR3 regions derived from RNA transcripts. In the first-round RT-PCR of the TCR CDR3, the HTBI primer set was used. TCRdb passed the multiplex PCR reads through MiXCR, listing each CDR3 protein once. The sample consists of about 680,000 distinct CDR3 sequences, just over 35% of them appearing once.

The rearrangement joins TRBV29-1 to TRBJ1-1, with D hard to call. Sequenced material: blood. This TCR was sampled from a woman in her thirties or forties with Graves' hyperthyroidism. CDR3 protein: CSVRMVANTEAFF. The CDR3 bases are TGCAGCGTTAGAATGGTAGCGAACACTGAAGCTTTCTTT.